This T cell receptor (beta chain) emerged from a study of shared clonotypes between healthy human individuals. About the study: A donor's plate count was three for CD4 naive and three for CD4 memory; CD8 naive had two and CD8 memory one.

Generated by immunoSEQ multiplex PCR, the TCRdb table keeps only in-frame clones and is missing some. The table records fewer than 1.6 million clones, approximately 98.5% of them present only once. Study-level findings and limits: A limitation of the genetic and exposure-history diversity represented arose from few donors.

A note on this clone: Antigen specificity is unknown.

Trimming removed 4 bases from V and 4 bases from J; junction bases left unmatched: 6. Looked up from germline, CDR1 is MGHDK and CDR2 is SYGVNS. The CDR3 runs to 15 residues. The TCR sequence derives from a man younger than 45 in good health. The V call is TRBV25-1, the J call TRBJ2-7; 11 nucleotides align to TRBD2. The sample was naive CD4+ T cells sorted from blood. Subset in this sample: CD45RA+ positively selected. CDR3 sequence (DNA): TGTGCCAGCAGTGTTAGGGGACTAGCGGTTTACGAGCAGTACTTC. Encoded protein: CASSVRGLAVYEQYF.